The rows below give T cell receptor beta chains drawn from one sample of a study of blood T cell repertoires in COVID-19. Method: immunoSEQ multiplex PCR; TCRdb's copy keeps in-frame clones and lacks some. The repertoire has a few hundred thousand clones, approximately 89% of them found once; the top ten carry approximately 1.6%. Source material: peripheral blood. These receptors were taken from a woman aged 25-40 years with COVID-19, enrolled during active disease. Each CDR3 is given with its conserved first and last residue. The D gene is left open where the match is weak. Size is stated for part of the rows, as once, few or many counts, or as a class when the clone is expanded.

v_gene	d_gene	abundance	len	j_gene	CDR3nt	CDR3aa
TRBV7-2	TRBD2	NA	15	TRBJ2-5	TGTGCCAGCAGCTTCCAGCGGGGGTTCCAAGAGACCCAGTACTTC	CASSFQRGFQETQYF
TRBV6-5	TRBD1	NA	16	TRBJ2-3	TGTGCCAGCAGTTACTCAGGGACAGGTCGCACAGATACGCAGTATTTT	CASSYSGTGRTDTQYF
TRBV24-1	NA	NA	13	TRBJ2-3	TGTGCCACCAGGGACATAGTAACAGATACGCAGTATTTT	CATRDIVTDTQYF
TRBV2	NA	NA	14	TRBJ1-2	TGTGCCAGCAGTGAAGCGCGGGAGATCTATGGCTACACCTTC	CASSEAREIYGYTF
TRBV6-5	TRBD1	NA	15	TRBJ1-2	TGTGCCAGCAGTTACTCCGACAGGGAGTACTATGGCTACACCTTC	CASSYSDREYYGYTF
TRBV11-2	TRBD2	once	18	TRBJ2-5	TGTGCCAGCAGCCACAGTATCAGCGGGGGGGGAGCCCAAGAGACCCAGTACTTC	CASSHSISGGGAQETQYF
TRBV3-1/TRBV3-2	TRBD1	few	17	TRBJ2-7	TGTGCCAGCAGCCAACCCCTAGGTGGACAGGGGATCCACGAGCAGTACTTC	CASSQPLGGQGIHEQYF
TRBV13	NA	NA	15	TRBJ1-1	TGTGCCAGCAGCTCGCGGGATCAGGGATCCACTGAAGCTTTCTTT	CASSSRDQGSTEAFF
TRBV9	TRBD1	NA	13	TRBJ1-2	TGTGCCAGCAAGCCACAGGGGGCGGGAGGCTACACCTTC	CASKPQGAGGYTF
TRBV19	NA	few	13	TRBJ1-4	TGTGCCAGTAGTACCGAAACAGGGGAAAAACTGTTTTTT	CASSTETGEKLFF
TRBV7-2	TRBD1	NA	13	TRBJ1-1	TGTGCCAGCACCGACAGGGGGCCCACTGAAGCTTTCTTT	CASTDRGPTEAFF
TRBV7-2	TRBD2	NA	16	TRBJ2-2	TGTGCCAGCAGTTTTAGGGTCCTAGCGGGCACCGGGGAGCTGTTTTTT	CASSFRVLAGTGELFF
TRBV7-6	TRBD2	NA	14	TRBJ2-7	TGTGCCAGCAGCTTCGGGACTAGTAGCTACGAGCAGTACTTC	CASSFGTSSYEQYF
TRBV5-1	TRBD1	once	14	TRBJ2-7	TGCGCCAGCAGCACGGACAGGGGCTACTACGAGCAGTACTTC	CASSTDRGYYEQYF
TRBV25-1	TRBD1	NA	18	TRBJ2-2	TGTGCCAGCAGTGAATCCCTAAGGACAGGGGCGCACACCGGGGAGCTGTTTTTT	CASSESLRTGAHTGELFF
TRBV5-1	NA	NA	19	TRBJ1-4	TGCGCCAGCAGCTTCCGCCCCCTTTCCGAGGCGTCACACAATGAAAAACTGTTTTTT	CASSFRPLSEASHNEKLFF
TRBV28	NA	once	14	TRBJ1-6	TGTGCCAGCAGTATCCAGGGGCTGATATCACCCCTCCACTTT	CASSIQGLISPLHF
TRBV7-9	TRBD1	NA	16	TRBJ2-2	TGTGCCAGCAGCCCAAGGTCCACAGGGGACACCGGGGAGCTGTTTTTT	CASSPRSTGDTGELFF
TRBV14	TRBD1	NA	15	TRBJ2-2	TGTGCCAGCAGCCTTTGGACAGGGGTAGCCGGGGAGCTGTTTTTT	CASSLWTGVAGELFF
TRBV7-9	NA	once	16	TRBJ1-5	TGTGCCAGCAGCTTAGATGATCGGCGGGGAAAACAGCCCCAGCATTTT	CASSLDDRRGKQPQHF
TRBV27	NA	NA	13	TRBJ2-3	TGTGCCAGCAGCCCCAGGGGCACAGATACGCAGTATTTT	CASSPRGTDTQYF
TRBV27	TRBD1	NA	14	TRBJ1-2	TGTGCCAGCAGTTCATCGGGACAGATCTATGGCTACACCTTC	CASSSSGQIYGYTF
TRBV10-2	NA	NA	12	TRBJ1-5	TGCGCCAGCAGTGACCCAAATCAGCCCCAGCATTTT	CASSDPNQPQHF
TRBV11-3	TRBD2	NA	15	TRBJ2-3	TGTGCCAGCAGCCCCGGGACTAGCATTGGGGATACGCAGTATTTT	CASSPGTSIGDTQYF
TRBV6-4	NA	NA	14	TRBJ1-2	TGTGCCAGCAGTGACTCGACAGGTTCCTATGGCTACACCTTC	CASSDSTGSYGYTF
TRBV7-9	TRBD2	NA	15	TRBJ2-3	TGTGCCAGCAGCAACCGGACTAGCGCTGCAGATACGCAGTATTTT	CASSNRTSAADTQYF
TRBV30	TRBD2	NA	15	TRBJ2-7	TGTGCCTGGAGTGGTACCGGGACTAGCGTGTACGAGCAGTACTTC	CAWSGTGTSVYEQYF
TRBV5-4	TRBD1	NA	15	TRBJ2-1	TGTGCCAGCAGAGCCGGGACAGGGAGTTACAATGAGCAGTTCTTC	CASRAGTGSYNEQFF
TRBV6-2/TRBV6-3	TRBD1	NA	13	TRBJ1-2	TGTGCCAGCAGCTGGGACAGCAGCTATGGCTACACCTTC	CASSWDSSYGYTF
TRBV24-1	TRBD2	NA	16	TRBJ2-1	TGTGCCACCAGTGATTCTAGCGGGGGGGGGTACAATGAGCAGTTCTTC	CATSDSSGGGYNEQFF
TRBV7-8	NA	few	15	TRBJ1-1	TGTGCCAGCAGCTTAGCGTTCGGGGGAGATACTGAAGCTTTCTTT	CASSLAFGGDTEAFF
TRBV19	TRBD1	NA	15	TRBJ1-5	TGTGCCAGTAGTTGGGACAGAGATAGCAATCAGCCCCAGCATTTT	CASSWDRDSNQPQHF
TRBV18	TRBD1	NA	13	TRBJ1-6	TGTGCCAGCTCACCTTCGACAGGGTCGACCCTCCACTTT	CASSPSTGSTLHF
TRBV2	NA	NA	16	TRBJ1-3	TGTGCCAGCAGTGAAGGTGGGGCATCCCGTGGAAACACCATATATTTT	CASSEGGASRGNTIYF
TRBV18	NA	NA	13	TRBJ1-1	TGTGCCACCCGGACAGCTATGAACACTGAAGCTTTCTTT	CATRTAMNTEAFF
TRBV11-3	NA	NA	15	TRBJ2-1	TGTGCCAGCAGCTTAGGTCTTAGCTCCTACAATGAGCAGTTCTTC	CASSLGLSSYNEQFF
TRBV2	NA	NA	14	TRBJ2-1	TGTGCCAGCAGGCTAGAAGGATACTACAATGAGCAGTTCTTC	CASRLEGYYNEQFF
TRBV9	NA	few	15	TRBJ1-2	TGTGCCAGCAGCGGCCGAACGGGACAAGACTATGGCTACACCTTC	CASSGRTGQDYGYTF
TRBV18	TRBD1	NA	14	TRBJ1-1	TGTGCCAGCTCACCATCGACAGGGAGAGATGAAGCTTTCTTT	CASSPSTGRDEAFF
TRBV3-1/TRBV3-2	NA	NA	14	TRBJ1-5	TGTGCCAGCAGCCAACAGGGTACCAATCAGCCCCAGCATTTT	CASSQQGTNQPQHF
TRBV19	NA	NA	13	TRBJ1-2	TGTGCCAGTAGTACTGAAGGGGGAAGAGGCTACACCTTC	CASSTEGGRGYTF
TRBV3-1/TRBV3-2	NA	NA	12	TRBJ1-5	TGTGCCAGCAGTTTGAGCGATCAGCCCCAGCATTTT	CASSLSDQPQHF
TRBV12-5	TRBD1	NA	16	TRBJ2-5	TGTGCTAGTGGTACCGGGACAGGGCTTATTACGGAGACCCAGTACTTC	CASGTGTGLITETQYF
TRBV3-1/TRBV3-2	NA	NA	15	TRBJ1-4	TGTGCCAGCAGCCAAGAAACACAGGCCGGTGAAAAACTGTTTTTT	CASSQETQAGEKLFF
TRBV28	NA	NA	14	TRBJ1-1	TGTGCCAGCAGCGCCGCGGCAGCGGGCACTGAAGCTTTCTTT	CASSAAAAGTEAFF
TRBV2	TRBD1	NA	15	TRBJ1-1	TGTGCCAGCAAAAGAACACAGGGGCTGAACACTGAAGCTTTCTTT	CASKRTQGLNTEAFF
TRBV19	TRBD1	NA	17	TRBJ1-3	TGTGCCAGTAGTAGCCCCGGGACAGCACTACCCGAAGACACCATATATTTT	CASSSPGTALPEDTIYF
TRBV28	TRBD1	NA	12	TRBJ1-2	TGTGCCAGCAGTTCAGGGGGCTATGGCTACACCTTC	CASSSGGYGYTF
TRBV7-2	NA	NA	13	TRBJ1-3	TGTGCCAGCAGCTTAATCGCCGGTGACACCATATATTTT	CASSLIAGDTIYF
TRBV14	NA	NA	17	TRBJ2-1	TGTGCCAGCAGCGGCTCGACAGGAGCCGGCTCCTACAATGAGCAGTTCTTC	CASSGSTGAGSYNEQFF
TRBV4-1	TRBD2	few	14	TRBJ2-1	TGCGCCAGCAGCCAAGATGTATTCGGGACTAGCCGCCTCTTC	CASSQDVFGTSRLF
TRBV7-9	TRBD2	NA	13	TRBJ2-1	TGTGCCAGCAGACCAAGCGGGGGTGATGAGCAGTTCTTC	CASRPSGGDEQFF
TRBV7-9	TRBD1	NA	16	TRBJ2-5	TGTGCCAGCAGCCCAGTAGGGACAGACTATCAAGAGACCCAGTACTTC	CASSPVGTDYQETQYF
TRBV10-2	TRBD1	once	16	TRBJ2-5	TGCGCCAGCAGTGACACGTCGGGACAGGCTTCGGAGACCCAGTACTTC	CASSDTSGQASETQYF
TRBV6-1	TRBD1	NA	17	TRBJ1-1	TGTGCCAGCAGTGACGACAGGGGGGGCGGACAGGACACTGAAGCTTTCTTT	CASSDDRGGGQDTEAFF
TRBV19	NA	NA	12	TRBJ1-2	TGTGCCAGTAGTCTGACAGGTGAGGGCTACACCTTC	CASSLTGEGYTF
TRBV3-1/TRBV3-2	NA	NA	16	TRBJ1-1	TGTGCCAGCAGCCTTGGGACTCTGCTGGTGAACACTGAAGCTTTCTTT	CASSLGTLLVNTEAFF
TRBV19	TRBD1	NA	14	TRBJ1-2	TGTGCCAGTAGCGGATGGACAGGGCGAGGTGGCTACACCTTC	CASSGWTGRGGYTF
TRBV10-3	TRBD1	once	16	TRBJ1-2	TGTGCCATCAGTGAATTGGGACAGGGGAAGGGCTATGGCTACACCTTC	CAISELGQGKGYGYTF